The 4 T cell receptor beta chains given below trace back to one sample, sequenced in a study of blood T cell repertoires in COVID-19. TCRdb's copy holds only in-frame clones and misses some; the assay was immunoSEQ multiplex PCR. The sample lists about 150,000 clones, 75% to 90% occurring once. Sequencing used peripheral blood. The source is a middle-aged woman with acute or convalescent COVID-19.

The J gene is TRBJ2-1, the V gene TRBV19; a weak D match, TRBD2 (5 bases). V lost 6 bases to trimming and J lost 0 bases, with 18 bases between them. The CDR3 has 17 residues. Germline lookup yields CDR1 LNHDA and CDR2 SQIVND (reference sequence). The CDR3 loop is CASRPMTPRGSYNEQFF. The DNA for the CDR3 is TGTGCCAGTAGACCAATGACCCCTCGGGGCTCCTACAATGAGCAGTTCTTC.

The chain couples TRBV19 to TRBJ1-5, with 9 bases that match TRBD1. The CDR3 covers 15 residues. Germline-derived CDR1 and CDR2 are LNHDA and SQIVND (reference sequence). J was trimmed by 0 bases and V by 6 bases; bases with no gene match: 3. The CDR3 nucleotides read TGTGCCAGTAGGGACAGGGGATATAGCAATCAGCCCCAGCATTTT. It yields the protein CASRDRGYSNQPQHF.

The V and J genes are TRBV6-5 and TRBJ1-6; TRBD1 agrees at 7 bases. Germline V gives CDR1 MNHEY, CDR2 SVGAGI. With 9 bases clipped from V and 11 bases from J, the junction kept 13 bases outside the gene matches. CDR3 size: 14 residues. The CDR3 DNA reads TGTGCCAGGACCAGGGAGTCCGGGACAGCACCCCTCCACTTT. Translating it yields CARTRESGTAPLHF.

J is TRBJ2-2 and V is TRBV4-2; tentative D call: TRBD2 (5 bases). Trimming took 0 bases from V and 7 from J, leaving 21 bases between them. The CDR3 runs 18 residues. Germline lookup yields CDR1 LGHNA and CDR2 YNFKEQ. The DNA for the CDR3 is TGTGCCAGCAGCCAAGAGGGTGGTCTAGCCGTCCCTCACGGGGAGCTGTTTTTT. It is translated as CASSQEGGLAVPHGELFF.